What follows describes a single T cell receptor (beta chain). Its cognate antigen is unknown. The data are from a study of post-analysis software for immune sequencing data. Unique molecular identifiers were carried by the TCR beta cDNA libraries. TCRdb re-derived calls from the PCR reads in MiXCR, one entry per CDR3 protein. The table shows about 150,000 distinct CDR3 sequences, with over 25% occurring only once. Study outcomes and limitations: When the samples were clustered directly with F measure, those that had been prepared in the same batch showed strong co-clustering.

The sequenced material came from blood. The sequence was collected from a girl between 5 and 17 years old with multiple sclerosis.

In nucleotides, the CDR3 is TGTGCCAGCTCACCTCTAGGAATAGGATACAATGAGCAGTTCTTC. Encoded protein: CASSPLGIGYNEQFF. The gene calls are TRBV18 and TRBJ2-1; D not certain. The CDR3 sequence is 15 residues long. Looked up from germline, CDR1 is KGHSH and CDR2 is LQKENI. Trimming removed 3 bases at V and 4 bases at J, with 13 bases between. The whole variable domain, filled in from reference TRBV18 and TRBJ2-1, reads NAGVMQNPRHLVRRRGQEARLRCSPMKGHSHVYWYRQLPEEGLKFMVYLQKENIIDESGMPKERFSAEFPKEGPSILRIQQVVRGDSAAYFCASSPLGIGYNEQFFGPGTRLTVL.